This T cell receptor (beta chain) came from a study of T cell changes during pregnancy in multiple sclerosis. The repertoire was sequenced with immunoSEQ multiplex PCR; TCRdb's copy has only in-frame clones and lacks some. Of about 100,000 clones listed, roughly 92% are singletons. Only one count was recorded for this clone. The CDR3 extends over 14 amino acids. Per germline, CDR1 PRHDT and CDR2 FYEKMQ (reference sequence). V lost 7 bases and J lost 1; bases outside the gene matches: 5. The chain joins TRBV13 to TRBJ1-1; 8 bases are shared with TRBD1. The sample was peripheral blood, taken in the first trimester of pregnancy. This clonotype originated in a female donor with multiple sclerosis, enrolled in a pregnancy study. The CDR3 bases are TGTGCCAGCACCCAGACAGGGGAGAACACTGAAGCTTTCTTT. The encoded protein is CASTQTGENTEAFF.